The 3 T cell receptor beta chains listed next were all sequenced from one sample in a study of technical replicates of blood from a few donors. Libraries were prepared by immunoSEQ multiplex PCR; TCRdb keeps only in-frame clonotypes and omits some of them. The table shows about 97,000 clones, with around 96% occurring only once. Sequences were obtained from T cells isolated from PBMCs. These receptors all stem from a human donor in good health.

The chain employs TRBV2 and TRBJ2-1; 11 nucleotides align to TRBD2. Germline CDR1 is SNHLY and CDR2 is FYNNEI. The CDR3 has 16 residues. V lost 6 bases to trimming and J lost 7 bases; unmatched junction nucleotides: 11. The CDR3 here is CASRKETSGIRNEQFF. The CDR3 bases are TGTGCCAGCAGAAAAGAGACTAGCGGGATCCGGAATGAGCAGTTCTTC.

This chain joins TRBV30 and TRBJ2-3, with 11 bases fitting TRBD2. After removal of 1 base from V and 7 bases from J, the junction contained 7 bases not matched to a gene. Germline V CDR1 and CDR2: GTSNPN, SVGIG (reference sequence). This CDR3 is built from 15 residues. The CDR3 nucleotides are TGTGCCTGGAGTGCGGCTAGCGGGAGGCTGAATACGCAGTATTTT. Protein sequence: CAWSAASGRLNTQYF.

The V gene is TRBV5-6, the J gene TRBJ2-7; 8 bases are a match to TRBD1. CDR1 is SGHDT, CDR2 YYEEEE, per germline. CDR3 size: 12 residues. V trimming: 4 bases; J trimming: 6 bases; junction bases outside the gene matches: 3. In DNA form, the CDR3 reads TGTGCCAGCAGCAGGACAGGGCGCGAGCAGTACTTC. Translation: CASSRTGREQYF.